These 8 T cell receptor beta chains share one sample of origin, sequenced in a study of T cells after somatic rescue of genetic block (dated by TCRdb to 2019 to 2021). Library generation was performed with the immunoSEQ multiplex PCR assay. Held by TCRdb, this immuneACCESS table contains in-frame sequences only and omits some clones. Under half of the omission traces to an unresolved V gene where checked; the cause of the rest is unknown. Across this sample there are over 9,500 clones, with 74% seen only once. Roughly a fifth of the sample lies in the top ten. Sequenced sample: peripheral blood mononuclear cells (PBMCs). These receptors came from a boy between 10 and 17 years old.

V and J are TRBV7-9 and TRBJ2-7, with D perhaps matching TRBD2 (5 bases). The germline CDR1 and CDR2 sequences are SEHNR and FQNEAQ (reference sequence). This CDR3 is 15 amino acids long. V was shortened by 1 base and J by 5 bases, with 15 bases between the two germline ends. The CDR3 DNA reads as TGTGCCAGCAGCTTAGTCCCTCTCATTAGCGACGAGCAGTACTTC. As protein: CASSLVPLISDEQYF.

This clone was picked up one time. This rearrangement joins TRBV7-3 to TRBJ2-6; no definite D call. CDR1 and CDR2 from the germline V gene are SGHTA and FQGTGA. This CDR3 region has 16 residues. V was clipped by 2 bases and J by 4 bases, with 12 bases between them. CDR3 sequence (DNA): TGTGCCAGCAGCTTAGCAGGTTCTCTGGGGGCCAACGTCCTGACTTTC. Translated: CASSLAGSLGANVLTF.

The chain uses TRBV6-4 and TRBJ2-7; no firm D call. The CDR3 consists of 14 residues. CDR1 and CDR2 (germline): MRHNA, SNTAGT. The V end was cut by 2 bases, the J end by 6 bases, with 14 bases between. CDR3 region: CASSDHSSPGEQYF. In nucleotides, the CDR3 is TGTGCCAGCAGTGACCATAGCAGTCCGGGCGAGCAGTACTTC.

This clone was recorded once. The chain has TRBV2 and TRBJ2-7, with D perhaps given as TRBD1 or TRBD2 (5 bases each). Germline CDR1 reads SNHLY; CDR2 reads FYNNEI. There are 13 residues in the CDR3. Between the trimmed V and J ends, which lost 4 bases and 4 bases, there was a span of 11 bases. Here the CDR3 DNA reads TGTGCCAGCAGTGGGGACGGCTGGTACGAGCAGTACTTC. Protein: CASSGDGWYEQYF.

The J gene is TRBJ1-1, the V gene TRBV10-3, with 9 bases that match TRBD1. This CDR3 spans 15 amino acids. Losses at the gene ends were 5 bases for V and 4 bases for J; bases not matched to a gene: 8. Germline V gene sequence: CDR1 ENHRY, CDR2 SYGVKD. Here the CDR3 DNA reads TGTGCCATCAGTAGCGGACAGGGGCTGAGCACTGAAGCTTTCTTT. As protein: CAISSGQGLSTEAFF.

In its sample, this clone was seen a few times. The chain is built from TRBV6-5 and TRBJ2-2; TRBD2 might be the D (6 bases). V lost 6 bases to trimming and J lost 3 bases, with 14 bases between them. CDR1 MNHEY and CDR2 SVGAGI come from the germline V gene. CDR3 length: 15 amino acids. The CDR3 DNA follows: TGTGCCAGCAGCAGTCTTCTAGCGCACACCGGGGAGCTGTTTTTT. This codes for CASSSLLAHTGELFF.

J is TRBJ2-7 and V is TRBV18; D tentatively reads TRBD1 or TRBD2 (5 bases each). The CDR3 is 14 residues long. The germline V gene encodes CDR1 KGHSH and CDR2 LQKENI. Trimming cost V 2 bases and J 1 base, with 9 bases left between them. This CDR3 is CASSPGGVSYEQYF. CDR3 bases: TGTGCCAGCTCACCAGGGGGAGTTTCCTACGAGCAGTACTTC. Filled out from reference TRBV18 and TRBJ2-7, the complete variable domain reads NAGVMQNPRHLVRRRGQEARLRCSPMKGHSHVYWYRQLPEEGLKFMVYLQKENIIDESGMPKERFSAEFPKEGPSILRIQQVVRGDSAAYFCASSPGGVSYEQYFGPGTRLTVT.

This clone has only a few counts. This chain joins TRBV5-6 and TRBJ2-7; 13 nucleotides agree with TRBD2. V shed 4 bases and J 5 bases; nucleotides not matched to a gene: 9. The CDR3 sequence is 16 residues long. Germline CDR1 SGHDT, CDR2 YYEEEE. CDR3 in DNA: TGTGCCAGCAGCCTATTGGGACTAGCGGGAAGGGACGAGCAGTACTTC. It yields the protein CASSLLGLAGRDEQYF.